This entry lists 15 T cell receptor beta chains sequenced from one sample in a study of blood T cell repertoires in COVID-19. Assay used: immunoSEQ multiplex PCR; TCRdb lists only in-frame clones, some missing. The table shows around 220,000 clones, with 84% occurring only once. The sequenced sample was PBMCs or T cells enriched from blood (not recorded which). The receptors shown here come from a woman aged 40 to 50 who had recovered from COVID-19.

This chain links TRBV6-5 with TRBJ2-7, with D uncertain. The CDR3 spans 13 residues. V dropped 7 bases and J dropped 3 bases, with 13 bases sitting between them. Germline V gives CDR1 MNHEY, CDR2 SVGAGI. CDR3 coding DNA: TGTGCCAGCAACCCGACCCCAGGCTACGAGCAGTACTTC. Its protein product is CASNPTPGYEQYF.

The chain joins TRBV12-5 to TRBJ1-2; a possible D gene is TRBD1 (6 bases). The CDR3 consists of 13 residues. Germline assignment: CDR1 LGHNT and CDR2 FRNRAP. Trimming removed 5 bases at V and 2 bases at J, with 9 bases between. The CDR3 protein is CASGATGNYGYTF. The CDR3, as DNA: TGTGCTAGTGGTGCAACAGGGAACTATGGCTACACCTTC.

This chain joins TRBV28 and TRBJ1-3; D is uncertain. From germline, CDR1 is MDHEN and CDR2 SYDVKM. The CDR3 length is 14 residues. V was trimmed by 1 base and J by 2 bases, leaving 6 bases between them. This CDR3 reads CASSLSLPGNTIYF. The CDR3 DNA is TGTGCCAGCAGTTTATCCCTCCCTGGAAACACCATATATTTT.

This rearrangement joins TRBV5-1 to TRBJ2-7; the match to TRBD1 covers 9 bases. Per the germline V gene, CDR1 is SGHRS and CDR2 is YFSETQ. There are 12 residues in the CDR3. After removal of 3 bases from V and 5 bases from J, the junction contained 0 bases not matched to a gene. The CDR3 is CASSWDRDEQYF. In DNA form, the CDR3 reads TGCGCCAGCAGCTGGGACAGGGACGAGCAGTACTTC. The entire variable domain, with the rest obtained from reference TRBV5-1 and TRBJ2-7, is as follows: KAGVTQTPRYLIKTRGQQVTLSCSPISGHRSVSWYQQTPGQGLQFLFEYFSETQRNKGNFPGRFSGRQFSNSRSEMNVSTLELGDSALYLCASSWDRDEQYFGPGTRLTVT.

The CDR3 loop is CASSLPGSGLYLHF. CDR3 bases: TGTGCCAGCAGCTTACCCGGGTCCGGTTTGTACCTCCACTTT. The V gene is TRBV7-9, the J gene TRBJ1-6; D not resolved. Trimming left V 2 bases short and J 15 bases short, with 17 bases between. The CDR3 totals 14 residues. The germline gives CDR1 SEHNR, CDR2 FQNEAQ (reference sequence).

This clone was seen just once. This rearrangement joins TRBV7-2 to TRBJ2-1, with 9 bases aligning to TRBD1. J gave up 2 bases and V 2 bases, and 4 bases lay outside the gene matches. Germline CDR1 reads SGHTA; CDR2 reads FQGNSA. This CDR3 spans 16 amino acids. The chain's CDR3 is CASSLPGQGPYNEQFF. CDR3 nucleotides: TGTGCCAGCAGCTTACCGGGACAGGGTCCCTACAATGAGCAGTTCTTC.

This chain connects TRBV6-1 to TRBJ2-3; D remains ambiguous. V was shortened by 3 bases and J by 0 bases, with 7 bases between the two germline ends. CDR1 and CDR2 (germline): MNHNS, SASEGT. This CDR3 comprises 14 residues. The CDR3 sequence is CASSDEPSTDTQYF. Here the CDR3 DNA reads TGTGCCAGCAGTGACGAGCCCAGCACAGATACGCAGTATTTT.

J is TRBJ2-1 and V is TRBV19; 10 bases are shared with TRBD2. The V segment lost 4 bases and the J segment 9 bases; nucleotides outside the gene matches: 9. The CDR3 is made up of 15 amino acids. Germline V gene data show CDR1 as LNHDA and CDR2 as SQIVND (reference sequence). As DNA, the CDR3 is TGTGCCAGTAGTACGTATACTAGCGGGACAAGTGAGCAGTTCTTC. This gives the protein CASSTYTSGTSEQFF.

The rearrangement joins TRBV5-4 to TRBJ2-7; 12 nucleotides align to TRBD2. This CDR3 has 16 residues. The V and J ends lost 2 bases and 0 bases, in that order; junction bases with no gene match: 3. Germline V gene lookup returns CDR1 SGHNT and CDR2 YYREEE (reference sequence). CDR3 sequence: CASSFGLAGSSYEQYF. Here the CDR3 DNA reads TGTGCCAGCAGCTTCGGACTAGCGGGGAGCTCCTACGAGCAGTACTTC. Together with reference TRBV5-4 and TRBJ2-7, the CDR3 gives the full variable domain: ETGVTQSPTHLIKTRGQQVTLRCSSQSGHNTVSWYQQALGQGPQFIFQYYREEENGRGNFPPRFSGLQFPNYSSELNVNALELDDSALYLCASSFGLAGSSYEQYFGPGTRLTVT.

V is TRBV5-1 and J is TRBJ1-4; 7 bases line up with TRBD1. The CDR3 consists of 13 residues. Germline CDR1 SGHRS, CDR2 YFSETQ. Unmatched junction bases numbered 6, after V lost 6 bases and J lost 7 bases. CDR3 amino acids: CASMDQGGEKLFF. CDR3 nucleotide sequence: TGCGCCAGCATGGACCAGGGGGGTGAAAAACTGTTTTTT.

The chain recombines TRBV3-1 (or the pseudogene TRBV3-2) with TRBJ2-2, with a weak D call TRBD2 (6 bases). Germline CDR1 LGHDT, CDR2 YNNKEL (reference sequence). Trimming left V 5 bases short and J 6 bases short, with 13 bases between. This CDR3 is built from 14 residues. The CDR3 DNA is TGTGCCAGCAGCTTCCGTAGCGGAGCCGGGGAGCTGTTTTTT. It translates to CASSFRSGAGELFF.

This chain joins TRBV5-1 and TRBJ2-3, with unresolved D. Germline V gives CDR1 SGHRS, CDR2 YFSETQ. There are 12 residues in the CDR3. V was trimmed by 0 bases and J by 6 bases, leaving 5 bases between them. The CDR3 nucleotides are TGCGCCAGCAGCTTGGGGGCCGATACGCAGTATTTT. As protein: CASSLGADTQYF.

This rearrangement joins TRBV3-1 (or the pseudogene TRBV3-2) to TRBJ2-4; weak D call: TRBD2 (6 bases). Germline CDR1 reads LGHDT; CDR2 reads YNNKEL (reference sequence). This CDR3 region has 14 residues. V shed 4 bases and J shed 8 bases, with 15 bases lying between them. The DNA for the CDR3 is TGTGCCAGCAGCCGTACCGGAGGGGAGGACATTCAGTACTTC. Translation gives CASSRTGGEDIQYF.

This sequence joins TRBV29-1 and TRBJ1-2, with TRBD1 matching 9 bases. Germline V CDR1 and CDR2: SQVTM, ANQGSEA. The CDR3 totals 16 residues. The V segment lost 0 bases and the J segment 7 bases; nucleotides outside the gene matches: 12. CDR3 DNA sequence: TGCAGCGTTGAAGATAGGGACAGGGCTCGAATGGGTGGCTACACCTTC. Translated, it gives CSVEDRDRARMGGYTF.

The chain combines TRBV9 with TRBJ2-1; a weak D match, TRBD2 (6 bases). Germline V gene sequence: CDR1 SGDLS, CDR2 YYNGEE. The CDR3 has 17 residues. Trimming removed 0 bases at V and 1 base at J, with 14 bases between. CDR3: CASSVESFSGSYNEQFF. CDR3 DNA: TGTGCCAGCAGCGTAGAAAGTTTTAGCGGTTCCTACAATGAGCAGTTCTTC.